The rows below give T cell receptor beta chains drawn from one sample of a study of OX40 agonist ivuxolimab in advanced cancers. Only in-frame clones appear in the TCRdb table, and some are missing; sequencing was by immunoSEQ multiplex PCR. The table includes roughly 67,000 clones, more than 85% detected once. Sample: CD4+ or CD8+ T cells sorted from blood, taken in a trial of the OX40 agonist ivuxolimab. These receptors were obtained from an adult with an advanced solid tumor such as melanoma, head and neck, liver or kidney cancer. Both conserved end residues are part of each CDR3. D genes are given only for firm matches. Some rows have no size entry. The others give once, few or many, or a class for an expanded clone.

V	D	J	size	DNA	CDR3
TRBV7-8	.	TRBJ2-6	.	TGTGCCAGCAGCTTATATCCTAACCCGGGGTCTGGGGCCAACGTCCTGACTTTC	CASSLYPNPGSGANVLTF
TRBV10-3	.	TRBJ2-7	.	TGTGCCATCAGTGAGTCGGGCAGGGCCAGCTCCTACGAGCAGTACTTC	CAISESGRASSYEQYF
TRBV7-9	.	TRBJ1-5	.	TGTGCCAGCAGCTCCCTGGAGGGTAGCAATCAGCCCCAGCATTTT	CASSSLEGSNQPQHF
TRBV4-1	.	TRBJ1-5	few	TGCGCCAGCAGCCACTCCTGGCAGGGCAATCAGCCCCAGCATTTT	CASSHSWQGNQPQHF
TRBV5-6	TRBD1	TRBJ1-3	.	TGTGCCAGCAGCTCGACAGGGGGCCTCTCTGGAAACACCATATATTTT	CASSSTGGLSGNTIYF
TRBV19	.	TRBJ2-3	.	TGTGCCAGTAGTTACTCCGGGGGACGGCGCTACACAGATACGCAGTATTTT	CASSYSGGRRYTDTQYF
TRBV5-1	TRBD1	TRBJ1-2	.	TGCGCCAGCAGCTTGGCGGGGACAGGAGCTAACTATGGCTACACCTTC	CASSLAGTGANYGYTF
TRBV9	.	TRBJ2-5	.	TGTGCCAGCAGCGTCCCGGCGGAGACCCAGTACTTC	CASSVPAETQYF
TRBV9	.	TRBJ2-3	.	TGTGCCAGCAGCGTAGGTGCCGGTGATACGCAGTATTTT	CASSVGAGDTQYF
TRBV5-1	TRBD1	TRBJ2-1	.	TGCGCCAGCTCCCCGGGACAGGGATACAATGAGCAGTTCTTC	CASSPGQGYNEQFF
TRBV7-6	.	TRBJ2-3	.	TGTGCCAGCAGCCTCCGTTTGGATACGCAGTATTTT	CASSLRLDTQYF
TRBV25-1	.	TRBJ1-6	.	TGTGCCAGCAGTGAATTCCGTTTGTCACCCCTCCACTTT	CASSEFRLSPLHF
TRBV4-3	.	TRBJ2-5	.	TGCGCCAGCAGCGACGGACTAGGGGGCGGGGAGACCCAGTACTTC	CASSDGLGGGETQYF
TRBV7-7	TRBD2	TRBJ2-5	.	TGTGCCAGCAGCTTAGAAAAACTAGCGGACCAAGAGACCCAGTACTTC	CASSLEKLADQETQYF
TRBV7-9	.	TRBJ2-7	.	TGTGCCAGCAGTTCGAGGACAGTTACCTACGAGCAGTACTTC	CASSSRTVTYEQYF
TRBV12-5	TRBD1	TRBJ2-1	.	TGTGCTAGTGGTTTGCCCCGGGACAGAGACAATGAGCAGTTCTTC	CASGLPRDRDNEQFF
TRBV6-1	TRBD1	TRBJ1-2	.	TGTGCCAGCAGGTCGGTGACAGGGAGGCATTTC	CASRSVTGRHF
TRBV9	.	TRBJ2-2	.	TGTGCCAGCAGCGTAATGGTAGACGGGGAGCTGTTTTTT	CASSVMVDGELFF
TRBV5-6	.	TRBJ2-7	.	TGTGCCAGCAGCTTGACCGGGACGGCCACCTACGAGCAGTACTTC	CASSLTGTATYEQYF
TRBV5-6	.	TRBJ1-5	.	TGTGCCAGCAGCACCTACAATCAGCCCCAGCATTTT	CASSTYNQPQHF
TRBV14	.	TRBJ2-7	.	TGTGCCAGCAGCCAAGGGGGGCAGGGGTCCTACGAGCAGTACTTC	CASSQGGQGSYEQYF
TRBV13	.	TRBJ2-7	.	TGTGCCAGCAGCTTTAGTAGCGGCTCCTACGAGCAGTACTTC	CASSFSSGSYEQYF
TRBV28	TRBD1	TRBJ2-3	few	TGTGCCAGCAGTTTACTCGGGACAGGGCTATTAGATACGCAGTATTTT	CASSLLGTGLLDTQYF
TRBV7-9	.	TRBJ2-7	.	TGTGCCAGCAGCCCAGGGACCTACGAGCAGTACTTC	CASSPGTYEQYF
TRBV15	.	TRBJ1-1	.	TGTGCCACCAGCAGAGATCTTAACAGCCTGAACACTGAAGCTTTCTTT	CATSRDLNSLNTEAFF
TRBV15	.	TRBJ2-5	.	TGTGCCACCAGCAGAGTGGGGGGCGGATTAGAGACCCAGTACTTC	CATSRVGGGLETQYF
TRBV19	.	TRBJ2-7	.	TGTGCCAGTAGGCAGGGAGCCTCCTACGAGCAGTACTTC	CASRQGASYEQYF
TRBV9	.	TRBJ1-3	.	TGTGCCAGCAGCGTATCAGGAATTGGAAACACCATATATTTT	CASSVSGIGNTIYF
TRBV7-6	TRBD2	TRBJ2-3	.	TGTGCCAGCAGCTACTTAGCGGGGGGCGGTGATACGCAGTATTTT	CASSYLAGGGDTQYF
TRBV12-5	TRBD2	TRBJ2-5	.	TGTGCTAGTGGTTTCCCGCCGGCTAGCGGGGGGAAAGAGACCCAGTACTTC	CASGFPPASGGKETQYF
TRBV14	TRBD2	TRBJ2-3	.	TGTGCCAGCAGCCATTCGAGGCCCGGGACCGGGAGGACAGATACGCAGTATTTT	CASSHSRPGTGRTDTQYF
TRBV11-2	TRBD1	TRBJ2-7	.	TGTGCCAGCATCACTAATGACAGGGGTATCTACGAGCAGTACTTC	CASITNDRGIYEQYF
TRBV7-2	TRBD2	TRBJ2-3	.	TGTGCCAGCAGCTTAGCGCGAAGCGGGGGGTATAGAGATACGCAGTATTTT	CASSLARSGGYRDTQYF
TRBV6-1	TRBD1	TRBJ2-2	.	TGTGCCAGCAGAGCCGGGACAGCGAACACCGGGGAGCTGTTTTTT	CASRAGTANTGELFF
TRBV27	.	TRBJ2-1	.	TGTGCCAGCAGTTTCGGCGTTGTGGGTGAGCAGTTCTTC	CASSFGVVGEQFF
TRBV5-6	TRBD1	TRBJ2-2	.	TGTGCCAGCAGCTTCTCAGGGGGATGGGACACCGGGGAGCTGTTTTTT	CASSFSGGWDTGELFF
TRBV6-1	.	TRBJ1-2	few	TGTGCCAGCAGCACTGGCTACACCTTC	CASSTGYTF
TRBV4-1	.	TRBJ2-7	.	TGCGCCAGCAGCCAAGATACACCACCCTCCTACGAGCAGTACTTC	CASSQDTPPSYEQYF
TRBV27	.	TRBJ2-1	.	TGTGCCAGCAGTTTATCAGCCCTACCCTACAATGAGCAGTTCTTC	CASSLSALPYNEQFF
TRBV7-6	TRBD1	TRBJ1-1	.	TGTGCCAGCAGCTTAGAACCCGGACAGGACACTGAAGCTTTCTTT	CASSLEPGQDTEAFF
TRBV27	.	TRBJ1-6	.	TGTGCCAGCAGTTTTCCGGATTCACCCCTCCACTTT	CASSFPDSPLHF
TRBV2	.	TRBJ2-2	.	TGTGCCAGCATCGGAGTATCCGGGGAGCTGTTTTTT	CASIGVSGELFF
TRBV18	.	TRBJ2-1	.	TGTGCCAGCTCACCGGACTACTACAATGAGCAGTTCTTC	CASSPDYYNEQFF
TRBV11-2	TRBD1	TRBJ1-3	.	TGTGCCAGCAGCTTAGATCAGGGGGCCCTCTCTGGAAACACCATATATTTT	CASSLDQGALSGNTIYF
TRBV13	.	TRBJ2-7	.	TGTGCCAGCAGCTTAGGCAGGGGTGGTTTCTACGAGCAGTACTTC	CASSLGRGGFYEQYF
TRBV30	TRBD2	TRBJ2-1	.	TGTGCCTGGAGCCACGGACTAGTCACTACTGAGCAGTTCTTC	CAWSHGLVTTEQFF
TRBV9	TRBD1	TRBJ2-7	.	TGTGCCAGCAGCGCCTATCGACAGGGAAACTACGAGCAGTACTTC	CASSAYRQGNYEQYF
TRBV7-6	.	TRBJ1-1	.	TGTGCCAGCAGCCTAAACTCGCCTTACTTGAACACTGAAGCTTTCTTT	CASSLNSPYLNTEAFF
TRBV6-5	TRBD1	TRBJ2-3	.	TGTGCCAGCAGTTACTACAGGGGGTTGACAGATACGCAGTATTTT	CASSYYRGLTDTQYF
TRBV7-9	.	TRBJ2-7	.	TGTGCCAGCAGCTTTGGGGGTGTAGGCTACGAGCAGTACTTC	CASSFGGVGYEQYF
TRBV19	TRBD2	TRBJ2-7	.	TGTGCCAGTAGTATCGATAGCGGGGGGCCCAGCGAGCAGTACTTC	CASSIDSGGPSEQYF
TRBV19	.	TRBJ1-6	once	TGTGCCAGTACATCGGGGCCTCTCGGGGGTTCACCCCTCCACTTT	CASTSGPLGGSPLHF
TRBV6-6	.	TRBJ2-1	.	TGTGCCAGCAGTTACTTGGACCCGCTTGGGGCCCATGAGCAGTTCTTC	CASSYLDPLGAHEQFF
TRBV7-6	.	TRBJ1-3	.	TGTGCCAGCAGCTTAGGGGGAGGGTCTGGAAACACCATATATTTT	CASSLGGGSGNTIYF